This T cell receptor beta chain was sequenced during a study of T cells expressing NK-cell markers. Study summary: CD3+CD56+NKG2C+, CD3+CD56+NKG2C- and CD3+CD56-NKG2C+ T cells, once sorted, supplied the TCR beta repertoires. Just one sequenced donor of eight was HCMV-seronegative, while seven were seropositive. Study conclusions and caveats: Researchers report these clonotypes also headed the CD3+CD56-NKG2C+ fraction in four donors.

It was by 5'RACE template switching with UMIs that TCR beta cDNA was made. For each CDR3 protein, TCRdb gives one entry from its re-call of the 5' RACE reads, without DNA. With 400,000 to 550,000 distinct CDR3 sequences in the sample, the ten largest clones hold roughly 8%. The CDR3 totals 16 residues. Germline V gene lookup returns CDR1 MNHEY and CDR2 SVGAGI. Notes on this clonotype: Its antigen is not known.

This TCR was recovered from a woman between 18 and 70 years old in good health. Material: blood T cells: a sorted CD56 or NKG2C T cell subset, CD4+ or CD8+ T cells, or bulk PBMC T cells (not recorded which). The chain recombines TRBV6-5 with TRBJ1-6. The CDR3: CASSYSRSHLNSPLHF.